A single sample gave rise to the 5 T cell receptor beta chains below, sequenced in a study of cytomegalovirus exposure and HLA in healthy donors. The method was immunoSEQ multiplex PCR; TCRdb's version includes in-frame clones alone and lacks a portion of them. The sample records over 150,000 clones, about 89% being singletons. The sample comprised PBMCs. These receptors came from a woman aged 18-29 years in good health and CMV-seropositive.

The chain recombines TRBV7-2 with TRBJ2-7; 7 positions agree with TRBD1. The CDR3 is made up of 15 amino acids. Losses at the gene ends were 4 bases for V and 2 bases for J; bases not matched to a gene: 8. Germline values: CDR1 SGHTA, CDR2 FQGNSA. The DNA for the CDR3 is TGTGCCAGCAGCTCATCGACAGGGAAGACCTACGAGCAGTACTTC. This gives the protein CASSSSTGKTYEQYF.

The chain employs TRBV7-2 and TRBJ2-5; D may be TRBD2 (5 bases). The V gene lost 5 bases and the J gene lost 3 bases, with 13 bases spanning the gap. This CDR3 has 14 amino acids. Germline CDR1 is SGHTA and CDR2 is FQGNSA. The CDR3, as DNA: TGTGCCAGCAGCGAAAGCGGCCTTAAAGAGACCCAGTACTTC. This encodes CASSESGLKETQYF. Supplemented by reference TRBV7-2 and TRBJ2-5, the full variable domain reads GAGVSQSPSNKVTEKGKDVELRCDPISGHTALYWYRQSLGQGLEFLIYFQGNSAPDKSGLPSDRFSAERTGGSVSTLTIQRTQQEDSAVYLCASSESGLKETQYFGPGTRLLVL.

V gene TRBV6-1 combines with J gene TRBJ1-5, with 8 bases identical to TRBD1. Germline CDR1 is MNHNS and CDR2 is SASEGT. Germline trimming cut 6 bases from V and 0 bases from J; bases unmatched to any gene: 1. The CDR3 length is 14 residues. The DNA for the CDR3 is TGTGCCAGCAGAGACAGGGGTAGCAATCAGCCCCAGCATTTT. Its protein is CASRDRGSNQPQHF.

J is TRBJ2-7 and V is TRBV9, with TRBD2 identical over 11 bases. This CDR3 spans 15 amino acids. Looked up from germline, CDR1 is SGDLS and CDR2 is YYNGEE. V was pared by 4 bases and J by 3 bases, with 6 bases of the junction left unmatched. CDR3: CASSISGTSGYEQYF. CDR3 bases: TGTGCCAGCAGCATCTCCGGGACTAGCGGCTACGAGCAGTACTTC.

CDR3 amino acids: CASSLVTLPSRGTQYF. As DNA, the CDR3 is TGTGCCAGCAGCTTAGTCACGCTCCCCAGTCGAGGGACCCAGTACTTC. V gene TRBV7-8 combines with J gene TRBJ2-5; no clear D gene. The germline V gene has CDR1 SGHVS and CDR2 FQNEAQ. The CDR3 runs 16 residues. V lost 1 base and J lost 7, with 19 bases in between.